This entry concerns a single T cell receptor beta chain. The antigen remains unidentified. V was pared by 7 bases and J by 0 bases, with 13 bases between. CDR3 length: 14 residues. CDR1 and CDR2 (germline): MNHNS, SASEGT. The data belong to a study of T-cell reconstitution after alpha-beta-depleted transplantation in children. Unique molecular identifiers were used to barcode this TCRbeta library. TCRdb re-called the PCR reads through MiXCR, storing one row per CDR3 protein. The data hold hundreds of thousands of distinct CDR3 sequences, with 15% to 20% observed a single time. Study outcomes and limitations: Surviving recipient T cells and intrathymic progenitors accounted for some patients' high TCRbeta diversity at day 60. Alpha-beta T cells present about two months after transplant were reported to originate from several hundred expanded graft clones. After one year, T-cell counts and TCRbeta diversity mostly came from new T cells.

Material: PBMCs, mostly from graft donor cells, obtained 360 days after TCRalphabeta/CD19-depleted stem cell transplant. The sequence derives from a male patient aged 2-15 years who had a stem cell transplant for acute lymphoblastic leukemia, so the T cells may come from the graft donor. The V and J genes are TRBV6-1 and TRBJ2-7; D not resolved. Here the CDR3 DNA reads TGTGCCAGCAAGAAGCGAGGTTACTCCTACGAGCAGTACTTC. It codes for CASKKRGYSYEQYF.